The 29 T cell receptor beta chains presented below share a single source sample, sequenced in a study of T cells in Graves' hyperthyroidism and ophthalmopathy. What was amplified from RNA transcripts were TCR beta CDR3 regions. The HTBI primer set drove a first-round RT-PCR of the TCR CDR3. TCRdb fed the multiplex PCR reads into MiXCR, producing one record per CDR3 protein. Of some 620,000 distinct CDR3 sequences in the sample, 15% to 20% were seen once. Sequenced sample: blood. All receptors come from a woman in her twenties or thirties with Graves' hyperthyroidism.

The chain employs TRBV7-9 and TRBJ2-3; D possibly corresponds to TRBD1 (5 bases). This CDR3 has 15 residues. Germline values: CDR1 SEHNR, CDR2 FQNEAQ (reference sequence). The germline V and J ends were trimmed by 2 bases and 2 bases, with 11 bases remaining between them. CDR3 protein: CASSLQGSDTDTQYF. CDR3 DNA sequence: TGTGCCAGCAGCTTACAGGGAAGTGACACAGATACGCAGTATTTT.

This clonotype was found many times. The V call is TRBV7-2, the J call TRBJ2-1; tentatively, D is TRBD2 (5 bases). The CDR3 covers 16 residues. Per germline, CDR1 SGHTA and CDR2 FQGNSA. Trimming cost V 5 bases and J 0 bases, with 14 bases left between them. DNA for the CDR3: TGTGCCAGCAGCCCCGTAGCGTCCCCCTCCTACAATGAGCAGTTCTTC. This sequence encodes CASSPVASPSYNEQFF.

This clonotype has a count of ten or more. The CDR3 coding sequence is TGTGCCAGCAGCCGGGACGGAGGTTACAATGAGCAGTTCTTC. Residues: CASSRDGGYNEQFF. This rearrangement joins TRBV27 to TRBJ2-1; tentatively, D is TRBD1 or TRBD2 (5 bases each). This CDR3 has 14 amino acids. Trimming took off 6 bases at V and 4 bases at J, with 13 bases between the two ends. Germline assignment: CDR1 MNHEY and CDR2 SMNVEV (reference sequence).

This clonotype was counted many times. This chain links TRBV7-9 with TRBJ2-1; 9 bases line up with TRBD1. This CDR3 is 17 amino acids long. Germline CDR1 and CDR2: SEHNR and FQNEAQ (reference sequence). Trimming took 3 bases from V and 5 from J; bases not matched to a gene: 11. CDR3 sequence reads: CASSFRPGTGINNEQFF. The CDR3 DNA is TGTGCCAGCAGCTTCAGACCCGGGACAGGGATAAACAATGAGCAGTTCTTC. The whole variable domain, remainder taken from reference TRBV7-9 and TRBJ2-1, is DTGVSQNPRHKITKRGQNVTFRCDPISEHNRLYWYRQTLGQGPEFLTYFQNEAQLEKSRLLSDRFSAERPKGSFSTLEIQRTEQGDSAMYLCASSFRPGTGINNEQFFGPGTRLTVL.

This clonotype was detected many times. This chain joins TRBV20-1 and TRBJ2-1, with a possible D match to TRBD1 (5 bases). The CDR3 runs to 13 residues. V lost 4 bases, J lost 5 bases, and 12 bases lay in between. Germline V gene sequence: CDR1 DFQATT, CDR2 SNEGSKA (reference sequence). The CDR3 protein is CSAKGWGDNEQFF. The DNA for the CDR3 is TGCAGTGCTAAGGGGTGGGGTGACAATGAGCAGTTCTTC.

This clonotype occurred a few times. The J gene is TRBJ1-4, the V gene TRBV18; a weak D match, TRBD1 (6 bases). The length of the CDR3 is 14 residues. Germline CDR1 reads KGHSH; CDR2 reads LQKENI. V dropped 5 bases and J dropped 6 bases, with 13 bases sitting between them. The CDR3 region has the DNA TGTGCCAGCTCAAAAACGGGGGCCTATGAAAAACTGTTTTTT. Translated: CASSKTGAYEKLFF.

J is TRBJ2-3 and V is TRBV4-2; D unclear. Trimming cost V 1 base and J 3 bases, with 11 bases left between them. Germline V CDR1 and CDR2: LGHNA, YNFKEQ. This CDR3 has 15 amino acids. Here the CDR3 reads CASSQGSGGTDTQYF. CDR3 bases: TGTGCCAGCAGCCAAGGCTCGGGTGGAACAGATACGCAGTATTTT.

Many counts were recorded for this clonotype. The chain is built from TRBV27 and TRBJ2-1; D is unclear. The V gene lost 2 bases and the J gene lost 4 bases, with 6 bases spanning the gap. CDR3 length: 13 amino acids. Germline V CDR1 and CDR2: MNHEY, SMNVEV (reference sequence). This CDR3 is CASSLASYNEQFF. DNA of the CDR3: TGTGCCAGCAGTTTAGCGTCGTACAATGAGCAGTTCTTC.

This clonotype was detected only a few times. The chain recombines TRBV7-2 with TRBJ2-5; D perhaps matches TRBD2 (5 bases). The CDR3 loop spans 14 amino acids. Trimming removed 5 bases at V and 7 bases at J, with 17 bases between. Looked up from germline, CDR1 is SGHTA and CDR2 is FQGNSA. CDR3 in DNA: TGTGCCAGCAGCCCCCCCGGAGTAAGCGGGACCCAGTACTTC. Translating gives CASSPPGVSGTQYF.

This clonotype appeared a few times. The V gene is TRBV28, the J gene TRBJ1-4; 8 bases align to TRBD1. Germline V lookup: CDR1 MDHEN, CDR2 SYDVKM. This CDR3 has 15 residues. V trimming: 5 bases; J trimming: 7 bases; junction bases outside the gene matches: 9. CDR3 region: CASSTNGQGGEKLFF. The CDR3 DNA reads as TGTGCCAGCAGTACCAATGGACAGGGAGGTGAAAAACTGTTTTTT. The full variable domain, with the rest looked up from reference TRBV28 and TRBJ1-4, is DVKVTQSSRYLVKRTGEKVFLECVQDMDHENMFWYRQDPGLGLRLIYFSYDVKMKEKGDIPEGYSVSREKKERFSLILESASTNQTSMYLCASSTNGQGGEKLFFGSGTQLSVL.

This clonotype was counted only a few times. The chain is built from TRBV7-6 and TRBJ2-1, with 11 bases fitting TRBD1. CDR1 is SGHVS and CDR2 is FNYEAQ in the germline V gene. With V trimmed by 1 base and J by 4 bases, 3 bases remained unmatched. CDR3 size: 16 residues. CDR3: CASSLVGTGGYNEQFF. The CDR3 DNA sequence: TGTGCCAGCAGCTTAGTAGGGACAGGGGGATACAATGAGCAGTTCTTC.

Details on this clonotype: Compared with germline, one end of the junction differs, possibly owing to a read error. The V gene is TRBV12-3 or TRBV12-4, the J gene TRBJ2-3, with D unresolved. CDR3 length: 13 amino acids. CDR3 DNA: TGTGCCAGCAGTTTACAACGCGGAAATACGCAGTCTTTT. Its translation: CASSLQRGNTQSF.

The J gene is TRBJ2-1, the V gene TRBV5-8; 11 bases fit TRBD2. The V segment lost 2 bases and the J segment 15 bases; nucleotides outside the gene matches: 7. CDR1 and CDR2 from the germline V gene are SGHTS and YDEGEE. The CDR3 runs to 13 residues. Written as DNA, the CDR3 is TGTGCCAGCAGCTTCCCACTAGCGGGAGATATGTTCTTC. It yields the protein CASSFPLAGDMFF.

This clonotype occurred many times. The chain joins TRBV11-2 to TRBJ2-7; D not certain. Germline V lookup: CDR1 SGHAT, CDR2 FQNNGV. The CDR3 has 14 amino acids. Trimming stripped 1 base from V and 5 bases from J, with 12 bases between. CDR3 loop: CASSLVLSGNEQYF. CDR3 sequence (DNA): TGTGCCAGCAGCTTAGTACTATCCGGCAACGAGCAGTACTTC.

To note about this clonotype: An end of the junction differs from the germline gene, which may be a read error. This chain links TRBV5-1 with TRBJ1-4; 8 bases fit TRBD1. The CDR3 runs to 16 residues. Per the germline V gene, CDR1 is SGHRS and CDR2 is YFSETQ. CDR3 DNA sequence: TGTGCCAGCAGCTCTAGACGGACAGGGCGGAGTGAAAAACTGTTTTTT. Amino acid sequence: CASSSRRTGRSEKLFF.

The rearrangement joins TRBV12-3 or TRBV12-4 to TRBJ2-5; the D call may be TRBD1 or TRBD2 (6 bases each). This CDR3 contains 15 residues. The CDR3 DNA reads TGTGCGATCGAAATGCGGGACACTCAATGGAGGACCCAGTACTTC. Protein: CAIEMRDTQWRTQYF.

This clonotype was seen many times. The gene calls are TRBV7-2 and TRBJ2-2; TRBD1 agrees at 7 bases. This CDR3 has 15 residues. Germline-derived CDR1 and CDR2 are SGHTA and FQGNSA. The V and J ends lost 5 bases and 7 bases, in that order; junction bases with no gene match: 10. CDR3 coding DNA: TGTGCCAGCAGCCTGGTTACAGGGGCAGGCGGGGAGCTGTTTTTT. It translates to CASSLVTGAGGELFF.

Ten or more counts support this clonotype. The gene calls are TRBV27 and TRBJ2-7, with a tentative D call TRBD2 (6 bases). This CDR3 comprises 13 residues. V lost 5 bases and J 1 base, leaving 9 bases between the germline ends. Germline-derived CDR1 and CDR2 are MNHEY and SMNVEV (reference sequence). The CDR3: CASSRGLSYEQYF. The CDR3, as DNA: TGTGCCAGCAGTCGGGGACTTTCCTACGAGCAGTACTTC.

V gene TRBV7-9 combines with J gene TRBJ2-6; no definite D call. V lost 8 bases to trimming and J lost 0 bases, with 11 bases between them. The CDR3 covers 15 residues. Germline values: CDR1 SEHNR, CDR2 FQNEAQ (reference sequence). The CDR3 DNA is TGTGCCAGCGCAGGCCTTAGCTCTGGGGCCAACGTCCTGACTTTC. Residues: CASAGLSSGANVLTF.

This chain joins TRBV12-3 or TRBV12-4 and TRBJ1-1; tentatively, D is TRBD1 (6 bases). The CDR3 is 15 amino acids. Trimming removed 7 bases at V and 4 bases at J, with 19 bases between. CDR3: CASTRGGGLSTEAFF. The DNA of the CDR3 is TGTGCCAGCACCCGAGGGGGGGGGTTGAGCACTGAAGCTTTCTTT.

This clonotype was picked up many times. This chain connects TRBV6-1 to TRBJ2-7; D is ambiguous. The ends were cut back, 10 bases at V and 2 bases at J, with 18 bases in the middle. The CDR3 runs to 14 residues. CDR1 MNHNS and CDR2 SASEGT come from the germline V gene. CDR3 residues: CATQYGRYTYEQYF. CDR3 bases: TGTGCCACCCAATACGGACGGTACACCTACGAGCAGTACTTC.

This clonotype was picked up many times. The CDR3 reads CASSLLWGYEQYF. CDR3 DNA sequence: TGTGCCAGCAGTCTACTTTGGGGATACGAGCAGTACTTC. The J gene is TRBJ2-7, the V gene TRBV6-1, with no clear D. This CDR3 is built from 13 residues. Germline CDR1 MNHNS, CDR2 SASEGT. Trimming cost V 5 bases and J 4 bases, with 12 bases left between them.

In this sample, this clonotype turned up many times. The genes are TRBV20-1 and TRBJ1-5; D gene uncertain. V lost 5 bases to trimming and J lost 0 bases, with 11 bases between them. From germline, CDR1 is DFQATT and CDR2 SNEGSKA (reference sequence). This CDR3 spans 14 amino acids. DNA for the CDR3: TGCAGTGCTTCTAAACAGCTTAGCAATCAGCCCCAGCATTTT. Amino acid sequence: CSASKQLSNQPQHF.

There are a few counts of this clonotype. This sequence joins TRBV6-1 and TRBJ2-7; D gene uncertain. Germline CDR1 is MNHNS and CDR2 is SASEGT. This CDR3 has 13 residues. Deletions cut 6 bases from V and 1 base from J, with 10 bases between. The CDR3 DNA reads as TGTGCCAGCAGAAAAGACGGGTCCTACGAGCAGTACTTC. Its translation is CASRKDGSYEQYF.

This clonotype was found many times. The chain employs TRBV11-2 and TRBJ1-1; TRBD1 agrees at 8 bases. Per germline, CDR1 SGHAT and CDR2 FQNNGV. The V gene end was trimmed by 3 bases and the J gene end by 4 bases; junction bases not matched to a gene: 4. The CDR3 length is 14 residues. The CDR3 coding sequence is TGTGCCAGCAGCTTTGGACAGGGAGGCACTGAAGCTTTCTTT. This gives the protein CASSFGQGGTEAFF.

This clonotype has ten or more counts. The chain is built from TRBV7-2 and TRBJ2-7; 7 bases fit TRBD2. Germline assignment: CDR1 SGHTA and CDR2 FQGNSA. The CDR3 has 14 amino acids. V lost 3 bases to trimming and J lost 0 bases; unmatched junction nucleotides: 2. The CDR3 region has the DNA TGTGCCAGCAGCTTCTTAGCGGGCTCCTACGAGCAGTACTTC. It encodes CASSFLAGSYEQYF.

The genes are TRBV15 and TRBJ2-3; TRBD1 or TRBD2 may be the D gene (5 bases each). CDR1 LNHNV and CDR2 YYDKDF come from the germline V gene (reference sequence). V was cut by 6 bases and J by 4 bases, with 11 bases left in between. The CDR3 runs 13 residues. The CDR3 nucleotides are TGTGCCACCAGGGGGACCAGAGCAGATACGCAGTATTTT. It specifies CATRGTRADTQYF.

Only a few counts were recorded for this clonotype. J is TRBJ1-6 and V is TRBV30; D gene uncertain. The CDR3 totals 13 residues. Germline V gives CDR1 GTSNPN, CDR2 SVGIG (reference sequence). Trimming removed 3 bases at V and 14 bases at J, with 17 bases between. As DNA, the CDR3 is TGTGCCTGGAGGACGGAGGGCGTGCGCACCCTCCACTTT. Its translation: CAWRTEGVRTLHF.

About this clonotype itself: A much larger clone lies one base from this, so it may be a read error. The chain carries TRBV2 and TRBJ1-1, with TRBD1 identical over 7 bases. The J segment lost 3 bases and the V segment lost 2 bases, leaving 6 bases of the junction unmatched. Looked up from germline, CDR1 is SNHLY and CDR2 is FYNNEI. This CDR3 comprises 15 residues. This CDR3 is CASSETGEMDTEAFF. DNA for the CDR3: TGTGCCAGCAGTGAAACAGGGGAAATGGACACTGAAGCTTTCTTT.